These T cell receptor beta chains were read from a single sample in a study of CD8+CD57+ T cells in acquired aplastic anemia. TCRdb re-called the reads with MiXCR, one entry per CDR3 protein. This table has about 150,000 distinct CDR3 sequences, 52% appearing once. Sequenced: sorted CD4+, CD8+, or CD8+CD57+ T cells (not recorded which) from PBMCs. Receptors originate from a human donor with aplastic anemia. CDR3s include the opening cysteine and the closing phenylalanine or tryptophan. Each record gives: D gene, J gene, V gene, clone size, CDR3 DNA, CDR3 protein. A D gene is named only where the DNA matches it firmly. Clone size is not always given. Where it is, it says once, few, many or a class for expanded clones.

>TRBD2|TRBJ2-5|TRBV2|NA
TGTGCCAGCAGGGATAGCGGGGGCCGTGACCAAGAGACCCAGTACTTC
CASRDSGGRDQETQYF
>NA|TRBJ2-5|TRBV20-1|NA
TGCAGTGCTAAAGGGCAGGGTGAGCGAGAGACCCAGTACTTC
CSAKGQGERETQYF
>TRBD2|TRBJ2-1|TRBV2|NA
TGTGCCAGCAGTGATGTTGCGGGGGGGCACAATGAGCAGTTCTTC
CASSDVAGGHNEQFF
>NA|TRBJ1-5|TRBV10-1|NA
TGCGCCAGCAGTGAGTCCCAGCATTTT
CASSESQHF
>TRBD2|TRBJ2-1|TRBV2|many
TGTGCCAGCAGTACCTTAGCGGGGGCCTCGGACAATGAGCAGTTCTTC
CASSTLAGASDNEQFF
>NA|TRBJ2-7|TRBV6-5|many
TGTGCCAGCAGTTACGCGGGGTCGTCCTACGAGCAGTACTTC
CASSYAGSSYEQYF
>NA|TRBJ1-1|TRBV6-1|NA
TGTGCCAGCAGCCCACCGGGAACTGAAGCTTTCTTT
CASSPPGTEAFF
>TRBD1|TRBJ2-4|TRBV3-1|few
TGTGCCAGCAGCCCGACAGGGGCCATTCAGTACTTC
CASSPTGAIQYF
>NA|TRBJ2-3|TRBV3-1|few
TGTGCCAGCACTTGGTTCAGGGTTACTCTGACAGATACGCAGTATTTT
CASTWFRVTLTDTQYF
>NA|TRBJ2-7|TRBV11-2|many
TGTGCCAGCAGCTCAGGCCCAGGATGGACCTACGAGCAGTACTTC
CASSSGPGWTYEQYF
>NA|TRBJ1-2|TRBV19|NA
TGTGCCAGTAGTCCAAGAGAGACAGCCTATGGCTACGCCTTC
CASSPRETAYGYAF
>NA|TRBJ1-2|TRBV19|NA
TGTGCCAGTAGTGCCTGGACACCACCCCATAACTATGGCTACACCTTC
CASSAWTPPHNYGYTF
>TRBD1|TRBJ1-1|TRBV19|NA
TGTGCCAGTAGCCTTACGGACAGGGGCGGTGAAGCTTTCTTT
CASSLTDRGGEAFF
>TRBD2|TRBJ2-3|TRBV9|NA
TGTGCCAGCAGCACAGGGACTAGCGGAGCAGATACGCAGTATTTT
CASSTGTSGADTQYF
>TRBD1|TRBJ1-3|TRBV27|NA
TGTGCCAGCAGTTCTACAGGGGGACTGGGAAACACCATATATTTT
CASSSTGGLGNTIYF
>NA|TRBJ2-7|TRBV7-9|NA
TGTGCCAGCAGCCACACCCACGAGCAGTACTTC
CASSHTHEQYF
>TRBD2|TRBJ2-2|TRBV2|NA
TGTGCCAGCAGTGAAGTAAGGGAGGGCACCGGGGAGCTGTTTTTT
CASSEVREGTGELFF
>NA|TRBJ2-2|TRBV10-3|many
TGTGCCATCAGTGGTTCGGCAGGGCTCCCCGGGGAGCTGTTTTTT
CAISGSAGLPGELFF
>NA|TRBJ1-4|TRBV14|NA
TGTGCCAGCAGCCACGGACCGGGGCAGCGGGTAAATGAAAAACTGTTTTTT
CASSHGPGQRVNEKLFF
>TRBD2|TRBJ2-1|TRBV29-1|NA
TGCAGCAGTGATGGTCGGGGGGGTTACCCCTACAATGAGCAGTTCTTC
CSSDGRGGYPYNEQFF
>NA|TRBJ2-2|TRBV6-1|NA
TGTGCCAGCCTGAGTCGGCGGTTGAACACCGGGGAGCTGTTTTTT
CASLSRRLNTGELFF
>NA|TRBJ2-7|TRBV19|NA
TGTGCCAGTAGTATAGCTGTACAGGGCTACGAGCAGTACTTC
CASSIAVQGYEQYF
>TRBD2|TRBJ2-5|TRBV7-2|many
TGTGCCAGCAGTATTAACGGGGGGATTCAAGAGACCCAGTACTTC
CASSINGGIQETQYF
>TRBD1|TRBJ2-7|TRBV6-1|NA
TGTGCCAGCAAAAGGGGGACAGAGACCTACGAGCAGTACTTC
CASKRGTETYEQYF
>TRBD2|TRBJ2-5|TRBV7-2|few
TGTGCCAGCAGCTTACTAGCGGACCAAGAGACCCAGTACTTC
CASSLLADQETQYF
>TRBD1|TRBJ1-1|TRBV11-2|many
TGTGCCAGCAGCTTAGGTGGGACAGGGCGAACGGGTAACACTGAAGCTTTCTTT
CASSLGGTGRTGNTEAFF
>NA|TRBJ1-1|TRBV24-1|few
TGTGCCACCAGGGAACGGGGGGGCACTGAAGCTTTCTTT
CATRERGGTEAFF
>NA|TRBJ1-5|TRBV19|many
TGTGCCAGTAGTATGACCGGTCCAAATCCCCAGCATTTT
CASSMTGPNPQHF
>TRBD2|TRBJ2-7|TRBV20-1|NA
TGCAGTGCCGGACTAGCGGGAGATCCCTACGAGCAGTACTTC
CSAGLAGDPYEQYF
>NA|TRBJ2-1|TRBV12-3/TRBV12-4|NA
TGTGCCAGCAGTTTATCGAGCAATGAGCAGTTCTTC
CASSLSSNEQFF
>NA|TRBJ2-2|TRBV4-1|NA
TGCGCCAGCAGCCATGGTTGGGGACCTCACTTCCTTGACACCGGGGAGCTGTTTTTT
CASSHGWGPHFLDTGELFF
>NA|TRBJ1-3|TRBV2|NA
TGTGCCAGCAGTGGTCCAGCCGATATTGGAAACACCATATATTTT
CASSGPADIGNTIYF
>NA|TRBJ2-1|TRBV29-1|few
TGCAGCGTTGAGGGGTGGACCTACAATGAGCAGTTCTTC
CSVEGWTYNEQFF
>NA|TRBJ1-1|TRBV2|NA
TGTGCCAGCACGGGTCAGCCCGTGAACACTGAAGCTTTCTTT
CASTGQPVNTEAFF
>TRBD1|TRBJ2-7|TRBV19|NA
TGTGCCAGTAGGCCGGGACAGGCAGACTACGAGCAGTACTTC
CASRPGQADYEQYF
>TRBD1|TRBJ2-5|TRBV6-5|many
TGTGCCAGCAGTTACCGGACAGGAGAGACCCAGTACTTC
CASSYRTGETQYF
>NA|TRBJ1-2|TRBV19|many
TGTGCCACTAAAACGGGGAACTATGGCTACACCTTC
CATKTGNYGYTF
>TRBD1|TRBJ2-3|TRBV15|NA
TGTGCCACCAGCAGCTCCGGGACAGGGTCACATACGCAGTATTTT
CATSSSGTGSHTQYF
>TRBD2|TRBJ2-7|TRBV10-3|NA
TGTGCCACCCTTAATCTAGCGGGGGGATCCTACGAGCAGTACTTC
CATLNLAGGSYEQYF
>NA|TRBJ1-3|TRBV7-9|NA
TGTGCCACCTCGGAGGGCCCTGGAAACACCATATATTTT
CATSEGPGNTIYF
>NA|TRBJ1-2|TRBV7-6|many
TGTGCCAGCAGCTTGGGCCCGGAGGGAAAGGACTATGGCTACACCTTC
CASSLGPEGKDYGYTF
>NA|TRBJ2-2|TRBV12-3/TRBV12-4|few
TGTGCCAGCAGACTCAGGGGGGGCACCGGGGAGCTGTTTTTT
CASRLRGGTGELFF
>NA|TRBJ1-5|TRBV20-1|many
TGCAGTGCTAGTGGGGGTCAGGATAGCAATCAGCCCCAGCATTTT
CSASGGQDSNQPQHF
>NA|TRBJ1-2|TRBV29-1|NA
TGCAGCCCAGGGCAGGGCGACTATGGCTACACCTTC
CSPGQGDYGYTF
>NA|TRBJ1-6|TRBV9|NA
TGTGCCAGCAGCCCGGAAATCAATTCACCCCTCCACTTT
CASSPEINSPLHF
>TRBD1|TRBJ2-1|TRBV5-5|many
TGTGCCAGCAGCTTGGTGGGACCCGGGGCACACTGGGACAGGGAGGAAAATGAGCAGTTCTTC
CASSLVGPGAHWDREENEQFF
>NA|TRBJ2-1|TRBV20-1|few
TGCAGTGCCGACAGCGACTTCGACAATGAGCAGTTCTTC
CSADSDFDNEQFF
>NA|TRBJ2-1|TRBV10-3|NA
TGTGCCGCCAACGGGGCCTACAATGAGCAGTTCTTC
CAANGAYNEQFF